This TCR beta chain was captured by sequencing in a study of shared clonotypes between healthy human individuals. The study's findings and limits: Large sequencing depth failed to make sorted-subset sequencing complete, rarefaction showed. Generation probabilities were higher for clonotypes shared across all four sorted-subset donors than for unshared ones.

CD45RO negativity and positive selection for CCR7 defined naive CD8 cells, a population that excluded terminally differentiated effector memory CD45RA+ cells. On this clone itself: Its antigen is unidentified.

Produced via immunoSEQ multiplex PCR; TCRdb's table is partial and in-frame only. The sample shows around 610,000 clones, 95% to 97% of them seen only once. Sequenced: naive CD8+ T cells sorted from blood. This sequence was found in a woman aged 25 to 45 in good health.

The CDR3 DNA follows: TGTGCCTGGAGTGAACAGGGCTACGAGCAGTACTTC. Protein sequence: CAWSEQGYEQYF. The chain joins TRBV30 to TRBJ2-7, with a possible D match to TRBD1 (6 bases). The V gene lost 1 base and the J gene lost 3 bases, with 7 bases spanning the gap. Germline CDR1 GTSNPN, CDR2 SVGIG (reference sequence). The CDR3 loop spans 12 amino acids.